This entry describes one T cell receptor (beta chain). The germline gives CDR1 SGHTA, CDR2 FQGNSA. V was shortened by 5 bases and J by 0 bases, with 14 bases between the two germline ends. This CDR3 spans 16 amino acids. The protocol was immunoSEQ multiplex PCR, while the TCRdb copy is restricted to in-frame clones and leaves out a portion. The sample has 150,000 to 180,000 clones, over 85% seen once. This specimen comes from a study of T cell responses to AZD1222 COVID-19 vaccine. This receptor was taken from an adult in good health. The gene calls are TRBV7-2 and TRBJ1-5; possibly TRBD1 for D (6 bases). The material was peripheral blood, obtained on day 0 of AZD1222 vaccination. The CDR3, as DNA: TGTGCCAGCAGCCTTACAGGGTTTAGTAGCAATCAGCCCCAGCATTTT. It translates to CASSLTGFSSNQPQHF. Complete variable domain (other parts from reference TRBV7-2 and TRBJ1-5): GAGVSQSPSNKVTEKGKDVELRCDPISGHTALYWYRQSLGQGLEFLIYFQGNSAPDKSGLPSDRFSAERTGGSVSTLTIQRTQQEDSAVYLCASSLTGFSSNQPQHFGDGTRLSIL.